This T cell receptor beta chain was obtained from a study of T cell responses to AZD1222 COVID-19 vaccine. The study, taken as a whole, reports: After two AZD1222 doses, spike-specific TCR breadth and depth rose versus day 0.

Profiling relied on immunoSEQ multiplex PCR, and the TCRdb table lists in-frame clones only, not all of them. The table includes 83,000 or so clones, 88% detected once. Note on this clone: Its antigen is undetermined.

The CDR3 extends over 12 amino acids. Germline CDR1 reads MDHEN; CDR2 reads SYDVKM. V gave up 2 bases and J gave up 10 bases; unmatched junction bases: 3. Source: peripheral blood, taken on day 0 of MenACWY control vaccination. V usage is TRBV28 and J usage is TRBJ1-1, with 8 bases matching TRBD1. The TCR was taken from an adult in good health. CDR3 residues: CASSLQGARAFF. CDR3 bases: TGTGCCAGCAGTTTACAGGGGGCGCGAGCTTTCTTT.